These T cell receptor beta chains were read from a single sample in a study of control samples from healthy donors and cancer patients. Clones were read by immunoSEQ multiplex PCR, and TCRdb kept only the in-frame ones, dropping some. This sample has 130,000 to 150,000 clones, with roughly nine tenths found just once. Material: blood. The receptors were gathered from a woman in her twenties or thirties in good health. Each CDR3 is given with its conserved first and last residue. The D gene is left open where the match is weak. Clone size appears in some rows only: once, few, many, or a class for an expanded clone.

CDR3	DNA	J	V	D	size
CASSPPDEQYF	TGTGCCAGCAGTCCCCCGGACGAGCAGTACTTC	TRBJ2-7	TRBV6-2/TRBV6-3	.	.
CASSPGGGGSSYNEQFF	TGTGCCAGCAGTCCGGGGGGGGGCGGTAGCTCCTACAATGAGCAGTTCTTC	TRBJ2-1	TRBV6-6	TRBD2	.
CASSLQAASYNEQFF	TGTGCCAGCAGCTTGCAAGCGGCCTCCTACAATGAGCAGTTCTTC	TRBJ2-1	TRBV5-4	.	.
CASSFGGTDTQYF	TGTGCCAGCAGCTTTGGGGGCACAGATACGCAGTATTTT	TRBJ2-3	TRBV5-6	.	.
CSAKRADTQYF	TGCAGTGCAAAGAGGGCAGATACGCAGTATTTT	TRBJ2-3	TRBV20-1	.	.
CANSVGLDESYEQYF	TGTGCCAACTCCGTAGGACTAGATGAATCTTACGAGCAGTACTTC	TRBJ2-7	TRBV6-5	TRBD2	.
CASSFGGRQETQYF	TGTGCCAGCAGCTTTGGGGGCCGGCAAGAGACCCAGTACTTC	TRBJ2-5	TRBV13	.	.
CASSLSTLVYEQYF	TGTGCCAGCAGCTTAAGTACTCTCGTTTACGAGCAGTACTTC	TRBJ2-7	TRBV7-8	.	once
CASSINNLEQFF	TGTGCCAGTAGTATAAACAATCTGGAGCAGTTCTTC	TRBJ2-1	TRBV19	.	once
CAWSPGGTGELFF	TGTGCCTGGAGTCCTGGGGGGACCGGGGAGCTGTTTTTT	TRBJ2-2	TRBV30	.	.
CASSLAGGQQRQETQYF	TGCGCCAGCAGCTTGGCCGGAGGACAGCAACGTCAAGAGACCCAGTACTTC	TRBJ2-5	TRBV5-1	.	.
CASSIGREASYEQYF	TGTGCCAGTAGTATAGGTCGGGAGGCTTCCTACGAGCAGTACTTC	TRBJ2-7	TRBV19	TRBD2	.
CASSPRGGNTIYF	TGTGCCAGCAGTCCACGGGGTGGAAACACCATATATTTT	TRBJ1-3	TRBV27	.	.
CASSPQAPGTGVDTEAFF	TGTGCCAGCAGCCCACAGGCCCCCGGGACAGGGGTGGACACTGAAGCTTTCTTT	TRBJ1-1	TRBV7-6	TRBD1	.
CASSSGDRSMNTEAFF	TGCGCCAGCAGCTCGGGGGACAGATCTATGAACACTGAAGCTTTCTTT	TRBJ1-1	TRBV5-1	TRBD1	.
CASSIRGSGTEAFF	TGTGCCAGTAGTATAAGGGGGTCTGGGACTGAAGCTTTCTTT	TRBJ1-1	TRBV19	.	.
CASPSGTNTDTQYF	TGTGCCAGCCCCTCCGGGACAAACACAGATACGCAGTATTTT	TRBJ2-3	TRBV5-8	.	.
CASRDTGGRSPLHF	TGTGCCAGCAGGGACACAGGGGGTCGTTCACCCCTCCACTTT	TRBJ1-6	TRBV2	TRBD1	.
CASGRGEKLFF	TGTGCCAGCGGTAGGGGGGAAAAACTGTTTTTT	TRBJ1-4	TRBV2	.	.
CASSQLGTDTQYF	TGTGCCAGTAGTCAACTAGGCACAGATACGCAGTATTTT	TRBJ2-3	TRBV19	.	.
CASSLAGGLNTEAFF	TGTGCCAGCAGCTTGGCTGGGGGTTTGAACACTGAAGCTTTCTTT	TRBJ1-1	TRBV7-9	.	.
CASSLSGSVNEQYF	TGTGCCAGCAGTCTCAGCGGGAGTGTAAACGAGCAGTACTTC	TRBJ2-7	TRBV6-5	TRBD2	.
CATLRTGLSSPLHF	TGTGCCACCCTTCGGACAGGGCTGTCCTCACCCCTCCACTTT	TRBJ1-6	TRBV24-1	TRBD1	.
CASSPDYINNEQFF	TGTGCCAGCTCACCGGACTACATCAACAATGAGCAGTTCTTC	TRBJ2-1	TRBV18	.	once
CASSQVHSAGRGNEQFF	TGTGCCAGCAGCCAAGTCCATTCGGCGGGGCGGGGGAATGAGCAGTTCTTC	TRBJ2-1	TRBV4-2	TRBD2	.
CARTGDFSYGYTF	TGTGCCAGAACAGGGGATTTTTCCTATGGCTACACCTTC	TRBJ1-2	TRBV5-3	.	once
CASRTPGRIEAFF	TGTGCCAGCAGAACACCGGGAAGGATTGAAGCTTTCTTT	TRBJ1-1	TRBV28	.	.